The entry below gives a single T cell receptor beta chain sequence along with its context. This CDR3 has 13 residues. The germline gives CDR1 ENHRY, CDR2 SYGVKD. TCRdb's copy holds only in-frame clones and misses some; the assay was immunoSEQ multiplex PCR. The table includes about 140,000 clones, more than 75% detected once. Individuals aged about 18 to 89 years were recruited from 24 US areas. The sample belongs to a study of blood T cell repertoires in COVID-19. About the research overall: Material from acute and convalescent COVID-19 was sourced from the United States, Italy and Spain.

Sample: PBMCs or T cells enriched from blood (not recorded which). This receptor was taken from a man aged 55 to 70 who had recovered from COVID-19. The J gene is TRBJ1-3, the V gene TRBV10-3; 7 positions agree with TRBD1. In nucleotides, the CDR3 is TGTGGGACAGGCCCAAGCTCTGGAAACACCATATATTTT. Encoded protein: CGTGPSSGNTIYF.